The present entry profiles one T cell receptor beta chain with its context. Its target is unknown. This specimen belongs to a study of vaccination effects on CD4 cells after COVID-19. On the study more broadly: Either the mRNA-1273 or the BNT162b2 vaccine was given to participants as two doses. Notes on the study in general: Marked contraction was observed in infection-induced and vaccine-induced clones late after vaccination.

V dropped 4 bases and J dropped 5 bases, with 11 bases sitting between them. From germline, CDR1 is SGHTA and CDR2 FQGTGA. The CDR3 runs to 13 residues. Antigen-specific CD4+ T cells were expanded (with viral peptide pools) by the ViraFEST assay ahead of sequencing. Once cultured for nine to ten days, the cells underwent separation to obtain CD4+ T cells. PCR showed that the person got SARS-CoV-2 infection at some point between March and December 2020. Profiled with immunoSEQ multiplex PCR; TCRdb holds only in-frame clones, not every one. The sample yields tens of thousands of clones, around 82% seen once.

The chain uses TRBV7-3 and TRBJ1-1; D is ambiguous. The sequencing here drew on CD4+ T cells from PBMCs cultured with HIV peptides, taken before COVID-19 vaccination. Noted subset: HIV-1 Nef peptide pool negative control/reference culture. This TCR came from a human donor who had a prior SARS-CoV-2 infection. The CDR3 DNA is TGTGCCAGCAGCTCTACCGGGAGAACTGAAGCTTTCTTT. This translates into CASSSTGRTEAFF.